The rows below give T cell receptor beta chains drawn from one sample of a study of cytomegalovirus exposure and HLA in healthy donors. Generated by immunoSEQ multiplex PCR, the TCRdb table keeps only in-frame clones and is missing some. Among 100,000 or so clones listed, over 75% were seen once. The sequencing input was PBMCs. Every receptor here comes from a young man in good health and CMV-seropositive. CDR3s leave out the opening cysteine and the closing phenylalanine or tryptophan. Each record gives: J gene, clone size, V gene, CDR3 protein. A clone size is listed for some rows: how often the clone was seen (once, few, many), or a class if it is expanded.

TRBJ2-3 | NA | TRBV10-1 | ASSVTDTQY
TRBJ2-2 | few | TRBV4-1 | ASSQEGGGGGELF
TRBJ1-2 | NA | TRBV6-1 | ASNLRQGNYGYT
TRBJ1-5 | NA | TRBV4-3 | ASSQGPDQPQH
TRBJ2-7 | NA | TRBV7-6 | ASSLGSAYEQY
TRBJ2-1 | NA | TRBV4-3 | ASSQETPGSYNEQF
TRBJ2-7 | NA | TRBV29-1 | SVGWGGLYEQY
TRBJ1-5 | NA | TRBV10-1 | ASTPQGPDQPQH
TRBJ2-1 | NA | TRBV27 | ASSFPIRAGKGGNEQF
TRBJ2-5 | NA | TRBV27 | ASRDRGHQETQY
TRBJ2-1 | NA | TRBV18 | ASSLGTGTYNEQF
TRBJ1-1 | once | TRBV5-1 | ASSLGAGGDTEAF
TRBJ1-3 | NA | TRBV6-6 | ASTNGRGTGNTIY
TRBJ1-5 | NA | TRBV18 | ASSPGQGANQPQH
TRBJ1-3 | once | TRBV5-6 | ASSPQGPVFSGNTIY
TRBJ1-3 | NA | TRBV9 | ASSVGGQAYSGNTIY
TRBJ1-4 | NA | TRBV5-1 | ASSQDRASSTNEKLF
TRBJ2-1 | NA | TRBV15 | ATSGGSGEQF
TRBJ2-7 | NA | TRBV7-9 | ASTSMTGVHEQY
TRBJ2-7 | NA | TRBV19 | ASSTLDRGEYEQY
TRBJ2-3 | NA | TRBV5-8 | ASSLMGQGADTQY
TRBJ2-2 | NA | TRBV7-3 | ASSSHGGGTGELF
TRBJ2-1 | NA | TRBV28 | ASSPSGDYNEQF
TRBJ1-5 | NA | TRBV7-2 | ASSRGAGPNQPQH
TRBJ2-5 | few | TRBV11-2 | ASSLAMAGRQETQY
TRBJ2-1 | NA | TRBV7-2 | ASSFGTSVGEQF
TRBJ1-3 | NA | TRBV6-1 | ASTPRSGNTIY
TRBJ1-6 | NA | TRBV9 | ASSGKQGSPLH
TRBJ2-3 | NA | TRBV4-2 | ASSQGLADDTDTQY